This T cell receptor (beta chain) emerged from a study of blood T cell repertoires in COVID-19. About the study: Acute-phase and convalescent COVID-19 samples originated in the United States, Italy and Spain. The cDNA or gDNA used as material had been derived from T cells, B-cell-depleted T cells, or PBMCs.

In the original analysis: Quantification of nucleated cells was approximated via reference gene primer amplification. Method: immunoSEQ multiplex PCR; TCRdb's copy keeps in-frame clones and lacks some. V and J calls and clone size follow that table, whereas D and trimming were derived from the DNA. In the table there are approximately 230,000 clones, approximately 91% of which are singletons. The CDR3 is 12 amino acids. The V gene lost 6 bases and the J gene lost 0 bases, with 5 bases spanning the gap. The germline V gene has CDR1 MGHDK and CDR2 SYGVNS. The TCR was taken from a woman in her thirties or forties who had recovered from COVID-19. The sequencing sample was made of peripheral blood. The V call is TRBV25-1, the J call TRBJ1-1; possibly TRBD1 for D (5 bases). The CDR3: CASRQVNTEAFF. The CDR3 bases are TGTGCCAGCAGACAGGTGAACACTGAAGCTTTCTTT.